Listed below are T cell receptor beta chains from one sample, sequenced in a study of identical twins. TCRdb ran MiXCR on the 5' RACE reads and lists one entry per CDR3 protein. This sample carries about 530,000 distinct CDR3 sequences, 13% to 15% of them seen once, and the ten largest clones take more than 0.4%. Another study also made use of these data, one on yellow fever vaccine responses in identical twins.

Specimen: CD4+ T cells sorted from blood. The receptor source for this set is a woman younger than 35 in good health. Each CDR3 is given with its conserved first and last residue. Fields, in order: clone size, V gene, J gene, D gene, CDR3 protein, CDR3 DNA. D genes are given only for firm matches. Rows give clone size only sometimes, using once, few, many, or a class for an expanded clone.

abundance: .
v_gene: TRBV12-3/TRBV12-4
j_gene: TRBJ1-1
d_gene: TRBD1
CDR3aa: CASTWDRGGTEAFF
CDR3nt: TGTGCCAGCACCTGGGACAGGGGAGGAACTGAAGCTTTCTTT

abundance: .
v_gene: TRBV18
j_gene: TRBJ2-1
d_gene: .
CDR3aa: CASSPLGSGEQFF
CDR3nt: TGTGCCAGCTCACCACTCGGGAGCGGAGAGCAGTTCTTC

abundance: few
v_gene: TRBV25-1
j_gene: TRBJ2-7
d_gene: TRBD1
CDR3aa: CASSRQGSPRYEQYF
CDR3nt: TGTGCCAGCTCTCGACAGGGGTCTCCTCGCTACGAGCAGTACTTC

abundance: .
v_gene: TRBV11-2
j_gene: TRBJ1-2
d_gene: .
CDR3aa: CASSLGQALGGYTF
CDR3nt: TGTGCCAGCAGCTTAGGACAGGCCCTAGGGGGCTACACCTTC

abundance: .
v_gene: TRBV5-1
j_gene: TRBJ2-1
d_gene: .
CDR3aa: CASSWTARESYNEQFF
CDR3nt: TGCGCCAGCAGCTGGACTGCCCGGGAAAGCTACAATGAGCAGTTCTTC

abundance: .
v_gene: TRBV5-1
j_gene: TRBJ2-3
d_gene: .
CDR3aa: CASSTDGRSTDTQYF
CDR3nt: TGCGCCAGCAGCACGGACGGAAGAAGCACAGATACGCAGTATTTT

abundance: few
v_gene: TRBV5-1
j_gene: TRBJ2-1
d_gene: TRBD1
CDR3aa: CASRRRQGMVNEQFF
CDR3nt: TGCGCCAGCAGGCGTCGACAGGGGATGGTTAATGAGCAGTTCTTC

abundance: few
v_gene: TRBV7-9
j_gene: TRBJ2-5
d_gene: .
CDR3aa: CASEQGFGETQYF
CDR3nt: TGTGCCAGTGAACAGGGTTTCGGTGAGACCCAGTACTTC

abundance: few
v_gene: TRBV2
j_gene: TRBJ1-5
d_gene: TRBD1
CDR3aa: CASSTQGAGNNQPQHF
CDR3nt: TGTGCCAGCAGTACCCAGGGGGCAGGGAACAATCAGCCCCAGCATTTT

abundance: many
v_gene: TRBV5-1
j_gene: TRBJ2-7
d_gene: TRBD1
CDR3aa: CASSGTGGSYEQYF
CDR3nt: TGCGCCAGCAGCGGGACAGGGGGCAGTTACGAGCAGTACTTC

abundance: few
v_gene: TRBV25-1
j_gene: TRBJ1-4
d_gene: .
CDR3aa: CASSGTWGKLFF
CDR3nt: TGTGCCAGCAGTGGGACCTGGGGAAAACTGTTTTTT

abundance: .
v_gene: TRBV5-5
j_gene: TRBJ1-4
d_gene: .
CDR3aa: CASTRTFGVEGKLFF
CDR3nt: TGTGCCAGCACCAGGACGTTCGGGGTTGAGGGAAAACTGTTTTTT

abundance: .
v_gene: TRBV29-1
j_gene: TRBJ1-2
d_gene: TRBD1
CDR3aa: CSVEARGLRGYTF
CDR3nt: TGCAGCGTTGAAGCCAGGGGGCTGCGGGGCTACACCTTC

abundance: .
v_gene: TRBV4-1
j_gene: TRBJ1-5
d_gene: TRBD1
CDR3aa: CASSQGGGQGRGDQPQHF
CDR3nt: TGCGCCAGCAGCCAAGGGGGGGGACAGGGTAGAGGGGATCAGCCCCAGCATTTT

abundance: many
v_gene: TRBV12-3/TRBV12-4
j_gene: TRBJ1-5
d_gene: .
CDR3aa: CASSLAGGKGNQPQHF
CDR3nt: TGTGCCAGCAGTTTAGCGGGGGGCAAGGGCAATCAGCCCCAGCATTTT

abundance: .
v_gene: TRBV18
j_gene: TRBJ1-1
d_gene: .
CDR3aa: CASSPRRPDTEAFF
CDR3nt: TGTGCCAGCTCGCCGAGGAGGCCGGACACTGAAGCTTTCTTT

abundance: many
v_gene: TRBV5-1
j_gene: TRBJ2-5
d_gene: .
CDR3aa: CASGIGTEETQYF
CDR3nt: TGCGCCAGCGGCATCGGGACCGAAGAGACCCAGTACTTC

abundance: once
v_gene: TRBV10-3
j_gene: TRBJ2-2
d_gene: TRBD2
CDR3aa: CAISGLAGVYSGELFF
CDR3nt: TGTGCCATCAGTGGACTAGCGGGGGTATACAGCGGGGAGCTGTTTTTT

abundance: .
v_gene: TRBV11-2
j_gene: TRBJ1-6
d_gene: TRBD1
CDR3aa: CASSLVQGAGSPLHF
CDR3nt: TGTGCCAGCAGCTTAGTGCAGGGGGCCGGATCACCCCTCCACTTT

abundance: many
v_gene: TRBV7-8
j_gene: TRBJ2-3
d_gene: .
CDR3aa: CASSLVAFGTDTQYF
CDR3nt: TGTGCCAGCAGCTTAGTGGCCTTTGGGACAGATACGCAGTATTTT

abundance: .
v_gene: TRBV10-1
j_gene: TRBJ2-1
d_gene: .
CDR3aa: CASSVTGSGNEQFF
CDR3nt: TGCGCCAGCAGTGTGACAGGGAGCGGGAATGAGCAGTTCTTC

abundance: .
v_gene: TRBV20-1
j_gene: TRBJ1-4
d_gene: .
CDR3aa: CSARKQDLGLFF
CDR3nt: TGCAGTGCTAGAAAACAGGACTTGGGACTGTTTTTT

abundance: few
v_gene: TRBV12-3/TRBV12-4
j_gene: TRBJ2-1
d_gene: .
CDR3aa: CASRVDTGRYNEQFF
CDR3nt: TGTGCCAGCAGAGTGGACACAGGCCGATACAATGAGCAGTTCTTC

abundance: many
v_gene: TRBV7-6
j_gene: TRBJ1-4
d_gene: .
CDR3aa: CASSLAATNEKLFF
CDR3nt: TGTGCCAGCAGCTTAGCCGCAACTAATGAAAAACTGTTTTTT

abundance: .
v_gene: TRBV5-1
j_gene: TRBJ1-4
d_gene: .
CDR3aa: CASSTAGRRGGEKLFF
CDR3nt: TGCGCCAGCAGCACCGCTGGACGGCGAGGGGGAGAAAAACTGTTTTTT

abundance: .
v_gene: TRBV20-1
j_gene: TRBJ1-2
d_gene: .
CDR3aa: CSASIDGTWRHGYTF
CDR3nt: TGCAGTGCTAGCATCGACGGAACCTGGAGGCATGGCTACACCTTC

abundance: .
v_gene: TRBV27
j_gene: TRBJ1-3
d_gene: TRBD1
CDR3aa: CASSLLDRAGNTIYF
CDR3nt: TGTGCCAGCAGTCTCCTCGACAGGGCCGGAAACACCATATATTTT

abundance: .
v_gene: TRBV5-1
j_gene: TRBJ2-2
d_gene: .
CDR3aa: CASSLVFTGTSGELFF
CDR3nt: TGCGCCAGCAGCTTGGTTTTCACAGGGACGTCCGGGGAGCTGTTTTTT

abundance: .
v_gene: TRBV29-1
j_gene: TRBJ2-5
d_gene: TRBD2
CDR3aa: CSVALRGGETQYF
CDR3nt: TGCAGCGTTGCCCTGCGGGGGGGAGAGACCCAGTACTTC

abundance: .
v_gene: TRBV1
j_gene: TRBJ2-1
d_gene: .
CDR3aa: CTSSLFPGTRNYNEQFF
CDR3nt: TGCACCAGCAGCCTTTTTCCCGGGACTAGGAACTACAATGAGCAGTTCTTC

abundance: few
v_gene: TRBV5-1
j_gene: TRBJ2-3
d_gene: TRBD2
CDR3aa: CASSLEGTSWDTQYF
CDR3nt: TGCGCCAGCAGCTTGGAGGGGACTAGCTGGGATACGCAGTATTTT

abundance: .
v_gene: TRBV5-1
j_gene: TRBJ2-3
d_gene: .
CDR3aa: CASSLTNPSTDTQYF
CDR3nt: TGCGCCAGCAGCTTGACCAACCCTAGCACAGATACGCAGTATTTT

abundance: .
v_gene: TRBV12-3/TRBV12-4
j_gene: TRBJ2-2
d_gene: TRBD2
CDR3aa: CASSRGLAGANTGELFF
CDR3nt: TGTGCCAGCAGTAGGGGACTAGCGGGGGCGAACACCGGGGAGCTGTTTTTT

abundance: .
v_gene: TRBV28
j_gene: TRBJ2-4
d_gene: TRBD1
CDR3aa: CASRTGSSIQYF
CDR3nt: TGTGCCAGCAGGACAGGGTCGTCCATTCAGTACTTC

abundance: few
v_gene: TRBV10-1
j_gene: TRBJ2-3
d_gene: TRBD2
CDR3aa: CASSESSGLAGGTDTQYF
CDR3nt: TGCGCCAGCAGTGAGTCGTCCGGACTAGCGGGGGGCACAGATACGCAGTATTTT

abundance: .
v_gene: TRBV27
j_gene: TRBJ1-2
d_gene: .
CDR3aa: CASRPQGQQGYTF
CDR3nt: TGTGCCAGTAGACCCCAGGGACAACAGGGCTACACCTTC

abundance: .
v_gene: TRBV20-1
j_gene: TRBJ2-1
d_gene: .
CDR3aa: CSATNLRDTSYNEQFF
CDR3nt: TGCAGTGCAACTAACCTCCGGGACACATCCTACAATGAGCAGTTCTTC

abundance: .
v_gene: TRBV6-2/TRBV6-3
j_gene: TRBJ1-4
d_gene: .
CDR3aa: CASRPTGREEKLFF
CDR3nt: TGTGCCAGCAGGCCCACCGGGCGTGAGGAAAAACTGTTTTTT

abundance: many
v_gene: TRBV5-1
j_gene: TRBJ2-5
d_gene: .
CDR3aa: CASSTSGETQYF
CDR3nt: TGCGCCAGCAGCACCTCGGGAGAGACCCAGTACTTC

abundance: few
v_gene: TRBV10-3
j_gene: TRBJ2-7
d_gene: TRBD2
CDR3aa: CATGTSGIYEQYF
CDR3nt: TGTGCCACCGGGACTAGCGGGATCTACGAGCAGTACTTC

abundance: .
v_gene: TRBV24-1
j_gene: TRBJ2-2
d_gene: .
CDR3aa: CATSDRAVGQTGELFF
CDR3nt: TGTGCCACCAGTGATCGGGCTGTTGGACAGACCGGGGAGCTGTTTTTT

abundance: many
v_gene: TRBV7-9
j_gene: TRBJ2-4
d_gene: .
CDR3aa: CASSLVEGENIQYF
CDR3nt: TGTGCCAGCAGCTTAGTTGAGGGAGAAAACATTCAGTACTTC

abundance: few
v_gene: TRBV27
j_gene: TRBJ2-1
d_gene: .
CDR3aa: CATRQRVYNEQFF
CDR3nt: TGTGCCACCCGACAGAGAGTTTACAATGAGCAGTTCTTC

abundance: few
v_gene: TRBV18
j_gene: TRBJ2-2
d_gene: .
CDR3aa: CASSELDRNTGELFF
CDR3nt: TGTGCCAGCTCAGAACTGGACAGGAACACCGGGGAGCTGTTTTTT

abundance: .
v_gene: TRBV2
j_gene: TRBJ2-1
d_gene: TRBD2
CDR3aa: CASKKTSGFSEQFF
CDR3nt: TGTGCCAGCAAAAAGACTAGCGGGTTCAGTGAGCAGTTCTTC

abundance: few
v_gene: TRBV18
j_gene: TRBJ2-1
d_gene: .
CDR3aa: CASSPPIRYNEQFF
CDR3nt: TGTGCCAGCTCACCACCGATACGGTACAATGAGCAGTTCTTC

abundance: .
v_gene: TRBV3-1
j_gene: TRBJ2-3
d_gene: TRBD2
CDR3aa: CASSSFGLAGGSSTDTQYF
CDR3nt: TGTGCCAGCAGCTCCTTCGGACTAGCGGGAGGCTCTAGCACAGATACGCAGTATTTT

abundance: .
v_gene: TRBV5-1
j_gene: TRBJ1-1
d_gene: TRBD1
CDR3aa: CASSSLDRGNEAFF
CDR3nt: TGCGCCAGCAGCAGCCTCGACAGGGGTAATGAAGCTTTCTTT